Each of the 9 T cell receptor beta chains below was sequenced from the same sample in a study of blood T cell repertoires in COVID-19. Clones were read by immunoSEQ multiplex PCR, and TCRdb kept only the in-frame ones, dropping some. This table has roughly 300,000 clones, around 87% appearing once. Input material: PBMCs or T cells enriched from blood (not recorded which). These TCRs come from a woman aged 25 to 39 who had recovered from COVID-19.

V gene TRBV5-1 combines with J gene TRBJ2-3, with 15 bases that match TRBD2. V lost 4 bases and J lost 2; bases outside the gene matches: 5. The germline V gene encodes CDR1 SGHRS and CDR2 YFSETQ. The CDR3 is 17 amino acids. The CDR3 loop reads CASSTGLAGGYTDTQYF. The CDR3 DNA reads as TGCGCCAGCAGCACTGGACTAGCGGGGGGGTACACAGATACGCAGTATTTT. Together with reference TRBV5-1 and TRBJ2-3, the CDR3 gives the full variable domain: KAGVTQTPRYLIKTRGQQVTLSCSPISGHRSVSWYQQTPGQGLQFLFEYFSETQRNKGNFPGRFSGRQFSNSRSEMNVSTLELGDSALYLCASSTGLAGGYTDTQYFGPGTRLTVL.

The chain has TRBV18 and TRBJ2-6; 7 bases are shared with TRBD1. The trim removed 2 bases at V and 0 bases at J, leaving 10 bases unmatched. CDR1 is KGHSH and CDR2 is LQKENI in the germline V gene. The CDR3 extends over 19 amino acids. CDR3 nucleotides: TGTGCCAGCTCACCAACTCCGGGACAGCAACACTCTGGGGCCAACGTCCTGACTTTC. Protein sequence: CASSPTPGQQHSGANVLTF.

The V and J genes are TRBV27 and TRBJ2-7; 10 bases fit TRBD1. V dropped 2 bases and J dropped 6; count of bases not matched to a gene: 16. Germline CDR1 MNHEY, CDR2 SMNVEV (reference sequence). The CDR3 totals 18 residues. DNA for the CDR3: TGTGCCAGCAGTTTACTCCCGTCCTCCGTCAGGACAGGGGGCGAGCAGTACTTC. Translation gives CASSLLPSSVRTGGEQYF.

The V gene is TRBV9, the J gene TRBJ1-2; 10 bases agree with TRBD1. The V and J ends lost 2 bases and 4 bases, in that order; junction bases with no gene match: 5. CDR1 is SGDLS and CDR2 is YYNGEE in the germline V gene. This CDR3 is 15 amino acids long. The CDR3 DNA is TGTGCCAGCAGCGTCCGGGACAGGGGAGGCTATGGCTACACCTTC. Its protein product is CASSVRDRGGYGYTF.

The chain combines TRBV4-3 with TRBJ1-4; unclear D gene. The V end was cut by 0 bases, the J end by 4 bases, with 12 bases between. This CDR3 is 16 amino acids long. Germline CDR1 and CDR2: LGHNA and YSLEER. CDR3 region: CASSQDSKQFNEKLFF. Here the CDR3 DNA reads TGCGCCAGCAGCCAAGATAGTAAACAGTTTAATGAAAAACTGTTTTTT.

As for this clone: This specimen includes other DNA sequences encoding the same CDR3. The chain combines TRBV28 with TRBJ1-4, with D possibly matching TRBD1 (6 bases). In germline, CDR1 is MDHEN, CDR2 SYDVKM. V shed 5 bases and J shed 2 bases, with 12 bases lying between them. The CDR3 has 15 residues. CDR3 sequence reads: CASSLSGGTNEKLFF. CDR3 sequence (DNA): TGTGCCAGCAGTCTGTCGGGGGGCACTAATGAAAAACTGTTTTTT.

The chain carries TRBV6-5 and TRBJ1-1, with 9 bases lining up with TRBD1. The CDR3 has 14 amino acids. V lost 5 bases and J lost 5; bases outside the gene matches: 6. Germline CDR1 is MNHEY and CDR2 is SVGAGI. CDR3 nucleotide sequence: TGTGCCAGCAGTCCAAGGACAGGGGAAACTGAAGCTTTCTTT. Translation: CASSPRTGETEAFF.

The chain employs TRBV25-1 and TRBJ1-6; 8 positions match TRBD1. Germline values: CDR1 MGHDK, CDR2 SYGVNS. The ends lost 8 bases at V and 5 bases at J; junction bases unmatched: 11. The CDR3 runs to 16 residues. The CDR3, as DNA: TGTGCCAGCCGTCAGACAGGGGTCGGTGATAATTCACCCCTCCACTTT. It specifies CASRQTGVGDNSPLHF.

The chain is built from TRBV2 and TRBJ1-5; the match to TRBD1 covers 8 bases. The CDR3 has 13 residues. Germline assignment: CDR1 SNHLY and CDR2 FYNNEI. The V segment lost 7 bases and the J segment 7 bases; nucleotides outside the gene matches: 6. The CDR3 DNA reads as TGTGCCAGCAAAGGGACAGGAATACAGCCCCAGCATTTT. Its translation: CASKGTGIQPQHF.